The following is a TCR beta chain sequence with its context. Its specificity is not known. Germline values: CDR1 SGHAT, CDR2 FQDESV (reference sequence). V shed 3 bases and J 6 bases; nucleotides not matched to a gene: 10. CDR3 length: 16 residues. This table comes from immunoSEQ multiplex PCR, and its TCRdb copy is limited to in-frame clones, with some not included. The repertoire holds some 88,000 clones, with about 92% as singletons. These data originate in a study of T cell responses to AZD1222 COVID-19 vaccine. Study conclusions and caveats: Nearly half of spike-specific TCRs reportedly target unmutated variant regions.

The sequences come from peripheral blood, collected on day 0 of AZD1222 vaccination. The receptor's source is an adult in good health. The chain employs TRBV11-1 and TRBJ2-3; 9 bases agree with TRBD2. CDR3 sequence: CASSFSPAGGGDTQYF. CDR3 DNA: TGTGCCAGCAGCTTTTCACCAGCGGGAGGTGGGGATACGCAGTATTTT.